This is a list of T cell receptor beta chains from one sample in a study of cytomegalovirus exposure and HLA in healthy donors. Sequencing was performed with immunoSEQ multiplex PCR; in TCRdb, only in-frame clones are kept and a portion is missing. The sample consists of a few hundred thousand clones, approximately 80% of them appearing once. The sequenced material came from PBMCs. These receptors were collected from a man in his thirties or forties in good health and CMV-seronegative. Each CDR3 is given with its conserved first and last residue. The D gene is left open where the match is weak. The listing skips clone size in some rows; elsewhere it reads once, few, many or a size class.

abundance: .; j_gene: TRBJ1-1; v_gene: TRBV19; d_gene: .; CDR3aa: CASIGGYTEAFF; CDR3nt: TGTGCCAGTATCGGGGGTTACACTGAAGCTTTCTTT
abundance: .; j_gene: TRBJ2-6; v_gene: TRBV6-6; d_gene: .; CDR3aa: CASSNLLGAGANVLTF; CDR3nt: TGTGCCAGCAGTAACCTGCTGGGGGCGGGGGCCAACGTCCTGACTTTC
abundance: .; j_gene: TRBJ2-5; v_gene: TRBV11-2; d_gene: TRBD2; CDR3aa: CASSLGIWEGLWQETQYF; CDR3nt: TGTGCCAGCAGCTTAGGTATCTGGGAGGGGCTCTGGCAAGAGACCCAGTACTTC
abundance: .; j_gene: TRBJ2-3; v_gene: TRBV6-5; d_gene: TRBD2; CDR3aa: CASSGGGPHYF; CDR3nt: TGTGCCTCCTCGGGGGGGGGCCCCCATTATTTT
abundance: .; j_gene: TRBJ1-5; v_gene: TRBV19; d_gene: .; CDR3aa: CASSLLSGGNQPQHF; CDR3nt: TGTGCCAGTAGCCTGCTGTCAGGCGGCAATCAGCCCCAGCATTTT
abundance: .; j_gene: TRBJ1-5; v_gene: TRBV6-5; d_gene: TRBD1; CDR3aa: CASRQGAGNQPQHF; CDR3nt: TGTGCCAGCAGACAGGGGGCCGGGAATCAGCCCCAGCATTTT
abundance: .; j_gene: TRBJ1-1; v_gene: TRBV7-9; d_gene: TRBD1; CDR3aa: CASSPKFRGDTEAFF; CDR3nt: TGTGCCAGCAGCCCCAAGTTCAGGGGGGACACTGAAGCTTTCTTT
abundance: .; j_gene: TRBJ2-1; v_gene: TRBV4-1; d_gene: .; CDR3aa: CASSQTPGSHSYNEQFF; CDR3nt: TGCGCCAGCAGCCAAACTCCGGGATCTCACTCCTACAATGAGCAGTTCTTC
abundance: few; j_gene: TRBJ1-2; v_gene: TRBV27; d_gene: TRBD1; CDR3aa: CASRRTSGTGSDGYTF; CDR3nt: TGTGCCAGCAGACGGACTTCCGGGACAGGGTCGGACGGCTACACCTTC
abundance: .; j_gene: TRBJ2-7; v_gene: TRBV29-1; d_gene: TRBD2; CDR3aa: CSAGTSGYEQYF; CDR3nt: TGCAGCGCAGGGACTAGCGGTTACGAGCAGTACTTC
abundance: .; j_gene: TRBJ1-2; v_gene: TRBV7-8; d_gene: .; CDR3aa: CASSEDSDYGYTF; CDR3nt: TGTGCCAGCAGCGAGGACAGCGATTATGGCTACACCTTC
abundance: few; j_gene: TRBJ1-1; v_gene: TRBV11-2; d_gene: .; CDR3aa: CASSRAGTEAFF; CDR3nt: TGTGCCAGCAGCCGAGCGGGCACTGAAGCTTTCTTT
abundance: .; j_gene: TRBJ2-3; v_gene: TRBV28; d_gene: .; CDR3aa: CASKAGSTDTQYF; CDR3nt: TGTGCCAGCAAGGCAGGGTCTACAGATACGCAGTATTTT
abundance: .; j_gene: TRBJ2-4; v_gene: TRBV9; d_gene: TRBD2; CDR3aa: CASSVRGGSAPTIAKNIQYF; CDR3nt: TGTGCCAGCAGCGTACGCGGGGGATCGGCTCCAACCATAGCCAAAAACATTCAGTACTTC
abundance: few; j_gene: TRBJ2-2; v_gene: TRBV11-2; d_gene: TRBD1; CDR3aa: CASSSIRDRGTGELFF; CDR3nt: TGTGCCAGCAGCTCTATCCGGGACAGGGGCACCGGGGAGCTGTTTTTT
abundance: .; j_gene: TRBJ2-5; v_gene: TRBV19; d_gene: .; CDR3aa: CASSNITDQETQYF; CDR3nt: TGTGCCAGTAGTAACATCACAGACCAAGAGACCCAGTACTTC
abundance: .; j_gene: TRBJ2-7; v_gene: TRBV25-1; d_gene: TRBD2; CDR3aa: CASEGRGAEEQCF; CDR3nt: TGTGCCAGCGAGGGGCGGGGGGCAGAGGAGCAGTGCTTC
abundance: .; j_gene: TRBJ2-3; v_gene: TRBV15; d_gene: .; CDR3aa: CATTGSSSDTQYF; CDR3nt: TGTGCCACCACGGGTAGTAGCTCAGATACGCAGTATTTT
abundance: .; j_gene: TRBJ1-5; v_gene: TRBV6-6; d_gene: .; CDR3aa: CASIHTGGLINQPQHF; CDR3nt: TGTGCCAGCATTCACACGGGGGGTCTCATCAATCAGCCCCAGCATTTT
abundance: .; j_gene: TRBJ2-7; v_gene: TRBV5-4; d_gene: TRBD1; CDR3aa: CASSFRDRGYEQYF; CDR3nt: TGTGCCAGCAGCTTCCGGGACAGGGGCTACGAGCAGTACTTC
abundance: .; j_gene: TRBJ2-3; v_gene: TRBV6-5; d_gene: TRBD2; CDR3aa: CASRRDYSTDTQYF; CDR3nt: TGTGCCAGCCGCCGGGACTATAGCACAGATACGCAGTATTTT
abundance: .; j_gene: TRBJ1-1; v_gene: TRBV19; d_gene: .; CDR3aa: CASSINGQTNTEAFF; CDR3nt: TGTGCCAGTAGTATTAATGGACAGACGAACACTGAAGCTTTCTTT
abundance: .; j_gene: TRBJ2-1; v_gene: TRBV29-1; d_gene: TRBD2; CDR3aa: CSADSGYSNEQFF; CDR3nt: TGCAGCGCGGATAGCGGGTATAGCAATGAGCAGTTCTTC
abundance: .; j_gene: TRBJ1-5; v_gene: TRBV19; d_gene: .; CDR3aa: CASSQLTRGGRRGNQPQHF; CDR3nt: TGTGCCAGTAGTCAACTGACGCGGGGTGGACGACGCGGCAATCAGCCCCAGCATTTT
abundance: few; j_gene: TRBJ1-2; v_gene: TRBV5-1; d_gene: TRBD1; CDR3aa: CASSLRQGNYGYTF; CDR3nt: TGCGCCAGCAGCTTGCGACAGGGGAACTATGGCTACACCTTC
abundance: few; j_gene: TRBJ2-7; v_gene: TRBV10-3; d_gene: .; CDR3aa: CAISAQNYEQYF; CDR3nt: TGTGCCATCAGTGCACAGAATTACGAGCAGTACTTC
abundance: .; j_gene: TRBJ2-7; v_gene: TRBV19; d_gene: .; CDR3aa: CASSTPGVASYEQYF; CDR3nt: TGTGCCAGTAGTACCCCAGGGGTAGCCTCCTACGAGCAGTACTTC
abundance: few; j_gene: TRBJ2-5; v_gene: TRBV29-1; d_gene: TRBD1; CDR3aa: CSARGQQETQYF; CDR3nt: TGCAGCGCCAGGGGACAGCAAGAGACCCAGTACTTC
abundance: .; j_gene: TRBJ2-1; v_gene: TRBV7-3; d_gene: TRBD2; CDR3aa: CASSLRGFENEQFF; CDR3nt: TGTGCCAGCAGCTTGCGGGGGTTCGAGAATGAGCAGTTCTTC
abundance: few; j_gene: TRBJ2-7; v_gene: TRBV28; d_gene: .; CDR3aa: CASSLSFVSYEQYF; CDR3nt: TGTGCCAGCAGTTTATCCTTTGTTTCCTACGAGCAGTACTTC
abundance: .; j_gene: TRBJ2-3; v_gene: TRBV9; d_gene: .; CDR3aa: CASSVEGGDGDTQYF; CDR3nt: TGTGCCAGCAGCGTAGAGGGGGGGGACGGAGATACGCAGTATTTT
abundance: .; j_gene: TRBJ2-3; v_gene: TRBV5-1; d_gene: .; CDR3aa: CASSLSGPDWSDTQYF; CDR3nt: TGCGCCAGCAGCTTGAGTGGCCCAGACTGGTCAGATACGCAGTATTTT